This section outlines one TCR beta chain sequence together with its context. Antigen specificity is unknown. The sample originates from a study of cytomegalovirus exposure and HLA in healthy donors. V lost 4 bases, J lost 8 bases, and 4 bases stayed unmatched. Germline values: CDR1 SGHKS, CDR2 YYEKEE (reference sequence). The CDR3 consists of 12 residues. General study results and limits: In a later analysis, across HLA loci, associated TCR counts were highest for DRB1, lowest for HLA-C.

The primer mix had 60 Vbeta and 13 Jbeta primers. TCRdb keeps only in-frame clones here, not all; method: immunoSEQ multiplex PCR. This repertoire includes about 170,000 clones. While unrecorded immune exposures were likely, the donors were nominally healthy when sampled. The chain joins TRBV5-5 to TRBJ1-1, with TRBD1 matching 8 bases. Sequencing was performed on PBMCs. The TCR comes from a woman in her fifties or sixties in good health and CMV-seronegative. The CDR3 nucleotides read TGTGCCAGCAGCCGTGGACAGGGCGAAGCTTTCTTT. This translates into CASSRGQGEAFF.